One and the same sample provided the 30 T cell receptor beta chains below, sequenced in a study of CD8 T cells in Susac syndrome. Random hexamers were used to reverse transcribe roughly 0.45 to 1 ug of RNA. TCRdb processed the immunoSEQ multiplex PCR reads anew with MiXCR; each CDR3 protein has one entry. The top ten hold 0.093% of the sample, which has about 200,000 distinct CDR3 sequences, 90% to 95% seen once. Input material: CD4+ T cells from PBMCs. All receptors come from a human donor with multiple sclerosis.

The rearrangement links TRBV30 to TRBJ1-5; 8 bases align to TRBD1. Trimming took 2 bases from V and 2 from J; bases not matched to a gene: 2. Germline V gene lookup returns CDR1 GTSNPN and CDR2 SVGIG (reference sequence). The CDR3 runs 14 residues. The DNA of the CDR3 is TGTGCCTGGAGTCTGGGACAGGGCAATCAGCCCCAGCATTTT. Protein: CAWSLGQGNQPQHF.

V usage is TRBV4-1 and J usage is TRBJ1-2; a possible D gene is TRBD1 (6 bases). The CDR3 runs 17 residues. CDR1 MGHRA and CDR2 YSYEKL come from the germline V gene. V lost 1 base to trimming and J lost 4 bases, with 19 bases between them. The CDR3 region has the DNA TGCGCCAGCAGCCAAGGTAGACAGGTAACCGTCCCCTATGGCTACACCTTC. It yields the protein CASSQGRQVTVPYGYTF.

This clonotype was detected once. J is TRBJ1-2 and V is TRBV29-1; perhaps TRBD1 as D (5 bases). The CDR3 totals 13 residues. Germline CDR1 SQVTM, CDR2 ANQGSEA. V was shortened by 3 bases and J by 10 bases, with 18 bases between the two germline ends. The CDR3 region is CSVDPEGLSAYTF. The CDR3 coding sequence is TGCAGCGTTGACCCTGAGGGGCTGTCTGCCTACACCTTC.

The genes are TRBV6-1 and TRBJ1-1; D unclear. The V gene lost 2 bases and the J gene lost 7 bases, with 17 bases spanning the gap. The CDR3 consists of 15 residues. Per germline, CDR1 MNHNS and CDR2 SASEGT. The CDR3 sequence is CASSENRVRGSEAFF. The DNA of the CDR3 is TGTGCCAGCAGTGAAAATCGGGTTCGGGGAAGTGAAGCTTTCTTT.

A single count supports this clonotype. This sequence joins TRBV10-3 and TRBJ2-1; possible D gene TRBD2, 5 bases. With 5 bases removed from V and 9 bases from J, the gap between germline ends came to 23 bases. The CDR3 extends over 16 amino acids. From germline, CDR1 is ENHRY and CDR2 SYGVKD. The CDR3 loop is CAISPSVILGEGEQFF. In nucleotides, the CDR3 is TGTGCCATCAGTCCCTCGGTGATCTTAGGTGAGGGTGAGCAGTTCTTC.

The chain recombines TRBV27 with TRBJ1-5; D is undetermined. CDR1 MNHEY and CDR2 SMNVEV come from the germline V gene (reference sequence). V was shortened by 4 bases and J by 4 bases, with 8 bases between the two germline ends. CDR3 length equals 13 residues. The CDR3 is CASSSQRNQPQHF. The CDR3 nucleotides read TGTGCCAGCAGTTCCCAACGAAATCAGCCCCAGCATTTT.

CDR3 sequence (DNA): TGTGCCAGCAGTCGGATAGGAGGCTACACCTTC. It encodes CASSRIGGYTF. The rearrangement links TRBV12-3 or TRBV12-4 to TRBJ1-2; D is ambiguous. This CDR3 is built from 11 residues. Trimming took off 5 bases at V and 8 bases at J, with 9 bases between the two ends.

The V gene is TRBV20-1, the J gene TRBJ1-1; 7 nucleotides match TRBD1. CDR3 length: 11 amino acids. After removal of 4 bases from V and 5 bases from J, the junction contained 1 base not matched to a gene. Germline CDR1 reads DFQATT; CDR2 reads SNEGSKA (reference sequence). CDR3 protein: CSAIRGTEAFF. For the CDR3, the DNA is TGCAGTGCTATCAGGGGGACTGAAGCTTTCTTT.

This clonotype has a handful of counts. The rearrangement links TRBV20-1 to TRBJ2-7, with TRBD1 matching over 9 bases. V gave up 3 bases and J gave up 4 bases; unmatched junction bases: 1. The CDR3 runs 12 residues. CDR1 and CDR2 (germline): DFQATT, SNEGSKA (reference sequence). The CDR3 DNA is TGCAGTGCTAGGGACAGGGGATACGAGCAGTACTTC. It is translated as CSARDRGYEQYF.

The rearrangement uses TRBV5-4 and TRBJ2-2; D may correspond to TRBD1 or TRBD2 (6 bases each). Between the trimmed V and J ends, which lost 3 bases and 6 bases, there was a span of 21 bases. This CDR3 contains 17 residues. Germline-derived CDR1 and CDR2 are SGHNT and YYREEE (reference sequence). The CDR3 sequence is CASSWGETGASSGELFF. CDR3 DNA: TGTGCCAGCAGCTGGGGCGAGACGGGGGCTAGTTCCGGGGAGCTGTTTTTT.

Here the CDR3 DNA reads TGCAGTGCTAGACAGGGGGCGACAGGGGCCAACGTCCTGACTTTC. This encodes CSARQGATGANVLTF. This sequence joins TRBV20-1 and TRBJ2-6; 8 bases are shared with TRBD1. In germline, CDR1 is DFQATT, CDR2 SNEGSKA (reference sequence). The V gene end was trimmed by 2 bases and the J gene end by 4 bases; junction bases not matched to a gene: 4. The CDR3 contains 15 residues.

The chain joins TRBV20-1 to TRBJ1-5; tentatively, D is TRBD1 (5 bases). CDR1 and CDR2 from the germline V gene are DFQATT and SNEGSKA (reference sequence). V was trimmed by 5 bases and J by 4 bases, leaving 15 bases between them. There are 14 residues in the CDR3. The chain's CDR3 is CSAGGTNLNQPQHF. CDR3 coding DNA: TGCAGTGCTGGGGGAACTAATCTAAATCAGCCCCAGCATTTT.

V gene TRBV20-1 combines with J gene TRBJ1-2; D possibly corresponds to TRBD1 (5 bases). V was trimmed by 3 bases and J by 4 bases, leaving 12 bases between them. The CDR3 length is 13 residues. Germline-derived CDR1 and CDR2 are DFQATT and SNEGSKA (reference sequence). The CDR3 nucleotides read TGCAGTGCTAGTAACAGGCTAAGCTATGGCTACACCTTC. It encodes CSASNRLSYGYTF.

V gene TRBV5-4 combines with J gene TRBJ2-7; D may be TRBD1 or TRBD2 (5 bases each). Trimming left V 4 bases short and J 4 bases short, with 15 bases between. The CDR3 extends over 14 amino acids. The V gene's germline CDR1 is SGHNT and CDR2 YYREEE (reference sequence). CDR3 region: CASSTAGTRYEQYF. Written as DNA, the CDR3 is TGTGCCAGCAGCACCGCCGGGACGAGGTACGAGCAGTACTTC.

The rearrangement joins TRBV20-1 to TRBJ2-5, with 10 bases aligning to TRBD2. Germline loops: CDR1 DFQATT, CDR2 SNEGSKA (reference sequence). CDR3 size: 15 residues. V was clipped by 2 bases and J by 0 bases; unmatched bases: 3. Here the CDR3 reads CSARQTSGYQETQYF. As DNA, the CDR3 is TGCAGTGCTAGACAGACTAGCGGGTACCAAGAGACCCAGTACTTC.

This clonotype was seen a few times. V is TRBV3-1 and J is TRBJ2-7, with D possibly being TRBD2 (5 bases). V was trimmed by 8 bases and J by 4 bases, leaving 12 bases between them. There are 12 residues in the CDR3. Germline V gene lookup returns CDR1 LGHDT and CDR2 YNNKEL (reference sequence). CDR3 sequence: CASSPSGYEQYF. Here the CDR3 DNA reads TGTGCCAGCTCACCGTCGGGGTACGAGCAGTACTTC.

The rearrangement uses TRBV10-3 and TRBJ2-3; D gene uncertain. V lost 5 bases and J 5 bases, leaving 17 bases between the germline ends. The CDR3 has 15 residues. Germline CDR1 is ENHRY and CDR2 is SYGVKD. DNA of the CDR3: TGTGCCATCAGTCCTGACGCAAGGGTAGGAGATACGCAGTATTTT. Translated: CAISPDARVGDTQYF.

The V gene is TRBV20-1, the J gene TRBJ2-7; the match to TRBD1 covers 9 bases. The V segment lost 6 bases and the J segment 4 bases; nucleotides outside the gene matches: 10. The CDR3 runs 14 residues. Per the germline V gene, CDR1 is DFQATT and CDR2 is SNEGSKA (reference sequence). CDR3 nucleotides: TGCAGTGCAGCCCCCGGACAGGGGCGGTACGAGCAGTACTTC. Translated, it gives CSAAPGQGRYEQYF.

V gene TRBV11-1 combines with J gene TRBJ2-2; perhaps TRBD2 as D (6 bases). Trimming shortened V by 2 bases and J by 5 bases, and 9 bases separated the two germline ends. There are 14 residues in the CDR3. Germline CDR1 reads SGHAT; CDR2 reads FQDESV (reference sequence). The CDR3 sequence is CASSLRTKTGELFF. The CDR3, as DNA: TGTGCCAGCAGCTTAAGGACTAAGACCGGGGAGCTGTTTTTT.

The rearrangement joins TRBV2 to TRBJ2-5; D ambiguous. The germline CDR1 and CDR2 sequences are SNHLY and FYNNEI. V shed 7 bases and J shed 3 bases, with 9 bases lying between them. The length of the CDR3 is 12 residues. The CDR3 sequence: CASNHYKETQYF. CDR3 DNA: TGTGCCAGCAACCACTATAAAGAGACCCAGTACTTC.

The V gene is TRBV6-5, the J gene TRBJ2-4, with unresolved D. Germline V gene lookup returns CDR1 MNHEY and CDR2 SVGAGI. CDR3 size: 15 residues. V lost 5 bases, J lost 3 bases, and 14 bases lay in between. The CDR3 nucleotides are TGTGCCAGCAGTCGGGCCCTAGAAAGCAAAAACATTCAGTACTTC. Translated: CASSRALESKNIQYF.

The genes are TRBV20-1 and TRBJ2-7; 10 nucleotides agree with TRBD2. From germline, CDR1 is DFQATT and CDR2 SNEGSKA (reference sequence). This CDR3 spans 16 amino acids. The trim removed 0 bases at V and 6 bases at J, leaving 11 bases unmatched. This CDR3 reads CSARDPRLAGGREQYF. The CDR3 DNA is TGCAGTGCTAGAGATCCGAGATTAGCGGGAGGACGCGAGCAGTACTTC.

The table lists this clonotype with a few counts. The chain employs TRBV12-3 or TRBV12-4 and TRBJ1-5; D is uncertain. This CDR3 has 14 amino acids. V was trimmed by 3 bases and J by 3 bases, leaving 9 bases between them. Here the CDR3 reads CASSLGSNNQPQHF. The CDR3, as DNA: TGTGCCAGCAGTTTGGGCAGCAACAATCAGCCCCAGCATTTT.

This chain links TRBV3-1 with TRBJ2-7; D is undetermined. Germline V gives CDR1 LGHDT, CDR2 YNNKEL (reference sequence). The CDR3 totals 13 residues. The V gene lost 2 bases and the J gene lost 9 bases, with 14 bases spanning the gap. CDR3 residues: CASSQSVEVGQYF. DNA for the CDR3: TGTGCCAGCAGCCAAAGTGTGGAAGTCGGGCAGTACTTC.

J is TRBJ1-5 and V is TRBV3-1; D not resolved. The germline CDR1 and CDR2 sequences are LGHDT and YNNKEL (reference sequence). CDR3 length: 13 amino acids. V was trimmed by 8 bases and J by 1 base, leaving 9 bases between them. CDR3 DNA sequence: TGTGCCAGCGCCAAGGACAGCAATCAGCCCCAGCATTTT. This encodes CASAKDSNQPQHF. Filled out from reference TRBV3-1 and TRBJ1-5, the complete variable domain reads DTAVSQTPKYLVTQMGNDKSIKCEQNLGHDTMYWYKQDSKKFLKIMFSYNNKELIINETVPNRFSPKSPDKAHLNLHINSLELGDSAVYFCASAKDSNQPQHFGDGTRLSIL.

This chain links TRBV12-3 or TRBV12-4 with TRBJ1-5; 7 nucleotides agree with TRBD1. The CDR3 spans 15 residues. Losses at the gene ends were 6 bases for V and 0 bases for J; bases not matched to a gene: 5. Here the CDR3 DNA reads TGTGCCAGCAGCGCTAGGGGGCATAGCAATCAGCCCCAGCATTTT. Translation gives CASSARGHSNQPQHF.

The V gene is TRBV12-3 or TRBV12-4, the J gene TRBJ1-2; D remains unclear. The CDR3 contains 13 residues. V was shortened by 8 bases and J by 6 bases, with 16 bases between the two germline ends. Here the CDR3 reads CASSGFPVHGYTF. CDR3 DNA sequence: TGTGCCAGCTCGGGGTTTCCAGTCCATGGCTACACCTTC.

This chain uses TRBV27 with TRBJ2-1; 9 nucleotides match TRBD1. CDR3 length: 15 residues. CDR1 is MNHEY, CDR2 SMNVEV, per germline (reference sequence). V lost 8 bases and J lost 2; bases outside the gene matches: 7. The chain's CDR3 is CASRTGTGPYNEQFF. CDR3 nucleotide sequence: TGTGCCAGCCGTACCGGGACAGGGCCCTACAATGAGCAGTTCTTC.

This chain connects TRBV5-4 to TRBJ1-6; 7 bases are shared with TRBD1. The J segment lost 10 bases and the V segment lost 4 bases, leaving 5 bases of the junction unmatched. CDR3 size: 13 residues. Germline loops: CDR1 SGHNT, CDR2 YYREEE (reference sequence). Written as DNA, the CDR3 is TGTGCCAGCAGCCTGGACAGGAGGTCACCCCTCCACTTT. As protein: CASSLDRRSPLHF.

V gene TRBV14 combines with J gene TRBJ2-3; TRBD1 aligns across 8 bases. Germline-derived CDR1 and CDR2 are SGHDN and FVKESK. The CDR3 length is 15 residues. The junction had 4 bases not matched to a gene; V was cut back by 1 base and J by 4 bases. The CDR3 DNA is TGTGCCAGCAGCCAAGGGGACAGGAGGGCAGATACGCAGTATTTT. Translating gives CASSQGDRRADTQYF. Full variable domain (rest looked up from reference TRBV14 and TRBJ2-3): EAGVTQFPSHSVIEKGQTVTLRCDPISGHDNLYWYRRVMGKEIKFLLHFVKESKQDESGMPNNRFLAERTGGTYSTLKVQPAELEDSGVYFCASSQGDRRADTQYFGPGTRLTVL.